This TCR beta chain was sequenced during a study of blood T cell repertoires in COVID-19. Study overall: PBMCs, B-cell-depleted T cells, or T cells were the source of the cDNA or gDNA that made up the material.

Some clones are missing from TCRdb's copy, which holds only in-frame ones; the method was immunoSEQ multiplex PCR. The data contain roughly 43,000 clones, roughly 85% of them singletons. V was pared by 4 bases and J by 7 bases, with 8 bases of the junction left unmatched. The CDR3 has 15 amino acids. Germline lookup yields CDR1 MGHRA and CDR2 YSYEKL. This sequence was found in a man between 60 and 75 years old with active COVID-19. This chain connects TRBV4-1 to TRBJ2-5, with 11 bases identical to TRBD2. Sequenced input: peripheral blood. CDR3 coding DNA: TGCGCCAGCAGCCGGTTAGCGGGAGGGGACCGGACCCAGTACTTC. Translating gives CASSRLAGGDRTQYF.